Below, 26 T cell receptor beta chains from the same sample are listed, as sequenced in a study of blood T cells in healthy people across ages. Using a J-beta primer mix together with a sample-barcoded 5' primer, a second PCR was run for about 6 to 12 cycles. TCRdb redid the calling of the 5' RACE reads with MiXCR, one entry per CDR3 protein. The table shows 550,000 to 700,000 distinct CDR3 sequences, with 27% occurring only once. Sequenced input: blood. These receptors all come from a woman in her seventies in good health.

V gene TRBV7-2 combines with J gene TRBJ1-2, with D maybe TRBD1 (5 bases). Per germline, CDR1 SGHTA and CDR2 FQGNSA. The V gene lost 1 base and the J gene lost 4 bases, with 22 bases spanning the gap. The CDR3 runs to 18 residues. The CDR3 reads CASSLETRDLSGLYGYTF. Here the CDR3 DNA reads TGTGCCAGCAGCTTAGAAACAAGGGACCTCTCCGGCCTCTATGGCTACACCTTC. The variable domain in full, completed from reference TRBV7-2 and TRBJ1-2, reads GAGVSQSPSNKVTEKGKDVELRCDPISGHTALYWYRQSLGQGLEFLIYFQGNSAPDKSGLPSDRFSAERTGGSVSTLTIQRTQQEDSAVYLCASSLETRDLSGLYGYTFGSGTRLTVV.

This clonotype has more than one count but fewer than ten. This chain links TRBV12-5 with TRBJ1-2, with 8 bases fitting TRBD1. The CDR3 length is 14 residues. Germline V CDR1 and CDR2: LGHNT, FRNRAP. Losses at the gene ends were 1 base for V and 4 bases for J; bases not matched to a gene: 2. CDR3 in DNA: TGTGCTAGTGGTTTGGCAGACAGGGGCTATGGCTACACCTTC. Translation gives CASGLADRGYGYTF.

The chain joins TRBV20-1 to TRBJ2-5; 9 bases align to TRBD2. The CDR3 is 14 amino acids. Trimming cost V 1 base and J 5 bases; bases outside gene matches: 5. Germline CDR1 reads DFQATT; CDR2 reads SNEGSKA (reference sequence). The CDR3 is CSARGAGGQETQYF. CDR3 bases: TGCAGTGCTAGAGGCGCGGGGGGGCAGGAGACCCAGTACTTC.

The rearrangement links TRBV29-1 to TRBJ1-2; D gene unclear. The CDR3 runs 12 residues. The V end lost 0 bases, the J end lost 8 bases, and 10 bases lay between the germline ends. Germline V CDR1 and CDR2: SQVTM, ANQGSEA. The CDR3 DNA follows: TGCAGCGTTGAAGATTGGGGAGGGGGCTACACCTTC. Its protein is CSVEDWGGGYTF.

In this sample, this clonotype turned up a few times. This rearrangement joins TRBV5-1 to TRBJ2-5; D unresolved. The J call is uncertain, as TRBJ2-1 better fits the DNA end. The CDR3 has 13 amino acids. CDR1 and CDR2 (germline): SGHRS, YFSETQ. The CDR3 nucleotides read TGCGCCAGCAGCTTGCCAGAATACAATGAGCAGTTCTTC. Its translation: CASSLPEYNEQFF.

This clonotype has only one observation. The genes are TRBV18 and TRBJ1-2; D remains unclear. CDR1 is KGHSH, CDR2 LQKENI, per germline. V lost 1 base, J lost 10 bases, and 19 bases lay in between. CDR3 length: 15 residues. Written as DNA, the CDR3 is TGTGCCAGCTCACCACAATCCGGGCCTCTGAATGACTACACCTTC. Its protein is CASSPQSGPLNDYTF.

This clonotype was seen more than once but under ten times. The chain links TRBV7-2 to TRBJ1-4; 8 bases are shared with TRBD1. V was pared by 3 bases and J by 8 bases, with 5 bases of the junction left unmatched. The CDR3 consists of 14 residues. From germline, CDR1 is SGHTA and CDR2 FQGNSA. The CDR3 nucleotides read TGTGCCAGCAGCTTTGACAGGGGTGAGGAAAAACTGTTTTTT. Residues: CASSFDRGEEKLFF.

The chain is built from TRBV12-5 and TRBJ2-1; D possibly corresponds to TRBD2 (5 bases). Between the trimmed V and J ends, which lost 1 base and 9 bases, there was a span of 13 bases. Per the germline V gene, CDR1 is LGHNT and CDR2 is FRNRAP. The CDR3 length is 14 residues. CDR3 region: CASGLGTGVVEQFF. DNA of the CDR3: TGTGCTAGTGGTTTGGGTACCGGGGTTGTTGAGCAGTTCTTC. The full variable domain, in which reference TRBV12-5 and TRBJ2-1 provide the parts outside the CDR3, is DARVTQTPRHKVTEMGQEVTMRCQPILGHNTVFWYRQTMMQGLELLAYFRNRAPLDDSGMPKDRFSAEMPDATLATLKIQPSEPRDSAVYFCASGLGTGVVEQFFGPGTRLTVL.

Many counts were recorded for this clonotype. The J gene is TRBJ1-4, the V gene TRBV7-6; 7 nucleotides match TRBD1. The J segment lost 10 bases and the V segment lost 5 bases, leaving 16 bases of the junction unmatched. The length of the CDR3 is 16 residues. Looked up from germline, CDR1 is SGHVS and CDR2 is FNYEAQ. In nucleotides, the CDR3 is TGTGCCAGCAGCCCAGGGGAAGGGGGCCGGAACGGAAAACTGTTTTTT. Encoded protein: CASSPGEGGRNGKLFF.

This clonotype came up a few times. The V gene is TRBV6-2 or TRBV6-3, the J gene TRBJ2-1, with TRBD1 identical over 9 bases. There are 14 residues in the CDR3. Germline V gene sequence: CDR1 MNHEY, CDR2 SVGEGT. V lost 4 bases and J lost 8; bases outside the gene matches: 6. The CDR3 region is CASSSGQGIDEQFF. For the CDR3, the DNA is TGTGCCAGCAGTTCGGGACAGGGCATAGATGAGCAGTTCTTC.

The CDR3 region has the DNA TGTGCCAGTGCGCCCGGGACAGGGGGAGGATGCGAGCAGTACTTC. It translates to CASAPGTGGGCEQYF. The V call is TRBV19, the J call TRBJ2-7, with 11 nucleotides matching TRBD1. The CDR3 totals 15 residues. The V gene's germline CDR1 is LNHDA and CDR2 SQIVND (reference sequence). V lost 8 bases to trimming and J lost 6 bases; unmatched junction nucleotides: 12.

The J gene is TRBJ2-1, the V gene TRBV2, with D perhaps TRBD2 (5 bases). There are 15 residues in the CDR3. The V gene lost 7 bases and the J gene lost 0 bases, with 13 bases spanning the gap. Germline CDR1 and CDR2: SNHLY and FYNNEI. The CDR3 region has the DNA TGTGCCAGCAAAATGGACTTAAGCTCCTACAATGAGCAGTTCTTC. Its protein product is CASKMDLSSYNEQFF.

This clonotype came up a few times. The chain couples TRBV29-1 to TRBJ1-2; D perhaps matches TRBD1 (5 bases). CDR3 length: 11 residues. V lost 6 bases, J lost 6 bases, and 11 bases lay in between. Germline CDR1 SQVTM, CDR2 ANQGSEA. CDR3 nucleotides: TGCAGCGTCGGAGGGGAAGATGGCTACACCTTC. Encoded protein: CSVGGEDGYTF.

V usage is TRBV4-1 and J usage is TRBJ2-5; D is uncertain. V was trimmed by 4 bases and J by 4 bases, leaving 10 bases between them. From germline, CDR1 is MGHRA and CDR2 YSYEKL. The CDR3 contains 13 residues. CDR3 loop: CASSRGPRETQYF. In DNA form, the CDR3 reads TGCGCCAGCAGCCGCGGACCCCGAGAGACCCAGTACTTC.

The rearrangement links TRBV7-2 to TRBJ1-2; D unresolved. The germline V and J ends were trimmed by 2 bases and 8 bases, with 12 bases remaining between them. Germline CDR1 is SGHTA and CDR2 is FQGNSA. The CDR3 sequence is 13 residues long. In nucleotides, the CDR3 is TGTGCCAGCAGCTTATACAGTACTATAGGCTACACCTTC. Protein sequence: CASSLYSTIGYTF.

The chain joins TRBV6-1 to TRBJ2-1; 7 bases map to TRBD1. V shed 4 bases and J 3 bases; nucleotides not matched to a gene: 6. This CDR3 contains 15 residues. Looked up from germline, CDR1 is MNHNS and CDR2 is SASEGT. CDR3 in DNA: TGTGCCAGCAGTGGGTCCTCAGGGGGCTACAATGAGCAGTTCTTC. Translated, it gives CASSGSSGGYNEQFF.

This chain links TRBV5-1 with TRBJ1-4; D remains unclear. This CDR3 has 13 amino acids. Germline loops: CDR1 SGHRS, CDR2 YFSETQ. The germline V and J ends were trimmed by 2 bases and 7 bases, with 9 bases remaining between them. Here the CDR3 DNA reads TGCGCCAGCAGCTTCCTGACCGGTGAAAAACTGTTTTTT. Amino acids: CASSFLTGEKLFF.

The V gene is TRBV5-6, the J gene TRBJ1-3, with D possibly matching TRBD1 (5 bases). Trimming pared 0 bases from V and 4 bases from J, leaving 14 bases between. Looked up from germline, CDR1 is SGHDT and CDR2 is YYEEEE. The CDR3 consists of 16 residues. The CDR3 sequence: CASSLAGGFGGNTIYF. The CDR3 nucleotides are TGTGCCAGCAGCTTGGCCGGGGGGTTCGGCGGAAACACCATATATTTT.

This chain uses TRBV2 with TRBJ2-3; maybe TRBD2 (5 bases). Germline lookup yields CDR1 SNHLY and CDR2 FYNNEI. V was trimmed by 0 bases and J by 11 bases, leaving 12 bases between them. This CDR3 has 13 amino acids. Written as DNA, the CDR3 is TGTGCCAGCAGTGAAGCGCTCGGGGTGTGGCAGTATTTT. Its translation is CASSEALGVWQYF. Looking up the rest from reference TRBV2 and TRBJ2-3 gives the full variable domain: EPEVTQTPSHQVTQMGQEVILRCVPISNHLYFYWYRQILGQKVEFLVSFYNNEISEKSEIFDDQFSVERPDGSNFTLKIRSTKLEDSAMYFCASSEALGVWQYFGPGTRLTVL.

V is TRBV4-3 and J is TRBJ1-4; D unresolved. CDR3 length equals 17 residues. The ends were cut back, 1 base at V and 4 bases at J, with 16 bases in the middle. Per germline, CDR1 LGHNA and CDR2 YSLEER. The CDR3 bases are TGCGCCAGCAGCCAAGGGGTCTTGGACGGGATTAATGAAAAACTGTTTTTT. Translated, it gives CASSQGVLDGINEKLFF.

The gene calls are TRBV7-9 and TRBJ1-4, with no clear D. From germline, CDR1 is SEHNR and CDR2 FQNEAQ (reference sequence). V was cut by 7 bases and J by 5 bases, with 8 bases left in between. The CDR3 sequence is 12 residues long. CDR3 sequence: CASNNGNEKLFF. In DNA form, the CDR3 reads TGTGCCAGCAACAACGGAAATGAAAAACTGTTTTTT. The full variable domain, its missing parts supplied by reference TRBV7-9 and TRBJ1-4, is DTGVSQNPRHKITKRGQNVTFRCDPISEHNRLYWYRQTLGQGPEFLTYFQNEAQLEKSRLLSDRFSAERPKGSFSTLEIQRTEQGDSAMYLCASNNGNEKLFFGSGTQLSVL.

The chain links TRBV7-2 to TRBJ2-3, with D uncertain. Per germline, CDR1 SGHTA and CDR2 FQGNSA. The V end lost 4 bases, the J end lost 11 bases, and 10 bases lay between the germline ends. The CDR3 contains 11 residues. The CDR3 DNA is TGTGCCAGCAGCTCCGGAGCCAGGCAGTATTTT. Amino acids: CASSSGARQYF.

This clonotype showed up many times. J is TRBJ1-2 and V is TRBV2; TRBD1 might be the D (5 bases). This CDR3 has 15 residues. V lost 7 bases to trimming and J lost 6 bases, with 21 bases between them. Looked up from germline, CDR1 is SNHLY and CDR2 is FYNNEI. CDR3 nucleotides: TGTGCCAGCATATATACTCCGGGACCGTCGGATGGCTACACCTTC. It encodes CASIYTPGPSDGYTF.

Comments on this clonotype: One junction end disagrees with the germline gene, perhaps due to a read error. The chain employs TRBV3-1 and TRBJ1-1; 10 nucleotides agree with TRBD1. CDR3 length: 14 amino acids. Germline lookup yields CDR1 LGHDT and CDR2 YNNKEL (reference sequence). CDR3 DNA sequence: TGTGCCAGTAGCCCCCGGGACAGGGGAAATTCGGCTTTCTTT. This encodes CASSPRDRGNSAFF. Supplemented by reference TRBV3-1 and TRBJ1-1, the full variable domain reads DTAVSQTPKYLVTQMGNDKSIKCEQNLGHDTMYWYKQDSKKFLKIMFSYNNKELIINETVPNRFSPKSPDKAHLNLHINSLELGDSAVYFCASSPRDRGNSAFFGQGTRLTVV.

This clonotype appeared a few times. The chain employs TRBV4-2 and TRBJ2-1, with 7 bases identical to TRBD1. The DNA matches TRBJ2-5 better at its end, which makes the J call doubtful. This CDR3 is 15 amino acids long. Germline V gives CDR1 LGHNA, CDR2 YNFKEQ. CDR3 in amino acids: CASSQESGGKETQYF. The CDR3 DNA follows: TGTGCCAGCAGCCAAGAATCAGGGGGAAAAGAGACCCAGTACTTC.

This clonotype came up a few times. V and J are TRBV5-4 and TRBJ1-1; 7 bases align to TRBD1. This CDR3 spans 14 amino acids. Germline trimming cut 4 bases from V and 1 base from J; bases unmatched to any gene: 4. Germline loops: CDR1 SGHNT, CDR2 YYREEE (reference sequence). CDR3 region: CASSTGQTNTEAFF. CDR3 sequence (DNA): TGTGCCAGCAGCACGGGACAGACGAACACTGAAGCTTTCTTT.